A single TCR beta chain is shown here with its context. Which antigen it targets is not known. There are no base qualities to consult, and no much larger clone falls within one base. These data are taken from a study of vaccination effects on CD4 cells after COVID-19 (dated by TCRdb to 2021 to 2024). Broadly, across the study: Across the study, the median time from the second dose to post-vaccine sampling was 72 days (range 14 to 241). SARS-CoV-2 spike-specific CD4+ TCR repertoires were compared before and after mRNA vaccination in COVID-19 convalescent patients and in infection-naive vaccine recipients. Altogether, roughly 10 COVID-19 convalescent patients and 4 SARS-CoV-2-naive healthy vaccine recipients made up the full study. Cultures from other donors in the study were sequenced using the Oncomine TCR Beta short-read assay on an Illumina iSeq 100. Broad study findings and their caveats: In healthy vaccine recipients, vaccine-induced clones were almost all SARS-CoV-2 mono-reactive, with only 1 of 255 cross-reactive with common cold coronaviruses. The study was limited by a small number of convalescent patients, and early post-infection timepoints were lacking. At late post-vaccination timepoints, both infection-induced and vaccine-induced clones showed marked clonal contraction, consistent with waning T cell responses.

The library was prepared using the immunoSEQ multiplex PCR assay. DNA from the CD4+ T cells that had been cultured and isolated underwent TCR beta CDR3 sequencing. In the source study's methods: Non-productive TCR sequences were removed, reads were trimmed to the CDR3 region, and CDR3s of at least 7 amino acids were retained. The MANAFEST web app was used to pick out antigen-specific clonotypes by comparing their expansion in peptide wells with that in reference cultures. To count as positive, a clone had to show expansion at FDR<0.05 compared with the reference and with all other wells, an odds ratio above 5, and a frequency above 0.1% in two replicate wells. Clonotypes significantly expanded in SARS-CoV-2 spike wells and in at least one common cold coronavirus spike condition were defined as cross-reactive. CDR3 similarity was assessed by Levenshtein distance using the stringdist R package, and unrooted trees were constructed with ape in R 3.6.1. In its TCRdb copy, this immuneACCESS table keeps in-frame sequences only and misses some clones. Where compared with another copy, unresolved V genes explain less than half of these, and the others have no known cause. The DNA was the basis for D and trimming; V, J and clone size are from that table. Present in this sample are roughly 71,000 clones, approximately 80% of which were seen just once. Clones ranked in the top ten supply 0.95% to 1.5% of the sample.

V is shortened by 3 bases, J by 3 bases, and the region joining them spans 8 bases. The germline V gene (reference sequence) provides CDR1 SGHAT and CDR2 FQDESV. There are 13 amino acids in the CDR3, from cysteine to phenylalanine inclusive. Only CDR3 DNA remains: 39 bases, in frame from the first base. In the ViraFEST assay, PBMC were stimulated with viral peptide pools, and antigen-specific CD4+ T cell clonotypes were then identified by expansion using TCR sequencing. After less than 13 days of culture, CD4+ T cells were isolated with the EasySep CD4+ T cell isolation kit. Each participant got two doses of an mRNA SARS-CoV-2 vaccine, either BNT162b2 or mRNA-1273. None of the healthy vaccine recipients had a prior SARS-CoV-2 infection, which was confirmed by nucleocapsid antibody tests that came back negative both before and after vaccination. Over 1.5 million PBMC per well were cultured with 10 ug/ml peptides in IMDM containing 5% human AB serum, 10 IU/ml IL-2 and gentamicin. Half of the culture medium was replaced with fresh IL-2-containing medium on days 3 and 7. Unless otherwise noted, each peptide stimulation condition was cultured in triplicate wells. PBMC were separated from whole blood using Ficoll-Paque Plus gradient centrifugation and were then either cryopreserved at -140C or used fresh. The overlapping peptide pools covered the spike proteins of SARS-CoV-2 and of the common cold coronaviruses HCoV-NL63, HCoV-OC43 and HCoV-229E. Genomic DNA was extracted from cultured CD4+ T cells with the QIAamp micro DNA kit.

Sequencing was performed on CD4+ T cells from PBMCs cultured with HCoV-229E spike peptides, taken after COVID-19 vaccination. Taken with the paper, the label for cell subset or site translates to: HCoV-229E spike overlapping peptide pool stimulation. This clonotype was obtained from a human donor who received a COVID-19 vaccine. The rearranged segments are TRBV11-1 and TRBJ1-1; a tentative D call is TRBD1 (6 bases match). The bases read TGTGCCAGCAGCTTTACAGGGTACACTGAAGCTTTCTTT. Translated, this is CASSFTGYTEAFF.